The 15 T cell receptor beta chains presented below share a single source sample, sequenced in a study of T cell responses to AZD1222 COVID-19 vaccine. Here immunoSEQ multiplex PCR was the method, and the copy in TCRdb shows in-frame clones only, minus some. The sample includes some 98,000 clones, 88% of them seen just once. Here the sequenced sample was peripheral blood, taken 28 days after the second AZD1222 dose. The receptor source for this set is an adult who received the AZD1222 COVID-19 vaccine.

The chain recombines TRBV7-3 with TRBJ2-7; no firm D call. The CDR3 sequence is 15 residues long. Trimming removed 1 base at V and 0 bases at J, with 10 bases between. CDR1 is SGHTA and CDR2 is FQGTGA in the germline V gene. The CDR3 protein is CASSLNGASSYEQYF. The CDR3 coding sequence is TGTGCCAGCAGCTTAAACGGTGCTAGCTCCTACGAGCAGTACTTC.

The V and J genes are TRBV18 and TRBJ2-7; D is undetermined. Germline CDR1 reads KGHSH; CDR2 reads LQKENI. The CDR3 contains 14 residues. Trimming left V 4 bases short and J 0 bases short, with 10 bases between. The CDR3 coding sequence is TGTGCCAGCTCACAATCATCAGACTCCTACGAGCAGTACTTC. This sequence encodes CASSQSSDSYEQYF.

This chain links TRBV30 with TRBJ2-1; 7 bases align to TRBD2. V lost 2 bases, J lost 7 bases, and 8 bases stayed unmatched. Germline CDR1 GTSNPN, CDR2 SVGIG (reference sequence). This CDR3 contains 14 residues. The CDR3 sequence: CAWSLGGRQNEQFF. In DNA form, the CDR3 reads TGTGCCTGGAGTCTTGGCGGGAGACAGAATGAGCAGTTCTTC.

The chain employs TRBV5-1 and TRBJ1-5; the D is unclear. Germline assignment: CDR1 SGHRS and CDR2 YFSETQ. V was pared by 0 bases and J by 6 bases, with 7 bases between. The CDR3 has 13 amino acids. In DNA form, the CDR3 reads TGCGCCAGCAGCTTGGTTTCGGGTCAGCCCCAGCATTTT. Translated, it gives CASSLVSGQPQHF.

The chain combines TRBV30 with TRBJ2-7, with D possibly being TRBD2 (5 bases). CDR1 is GTSNPN, CDR2 SVGIG, per germline (reference sequence). This CDR3 is built from 11 residues. V shed 5 bases and J shed 5 bases, with 10 bases lying between them. The CDR3 sequence is CAWGRGHEQYF. The CDR3 DNA is TGTGCCTGGGGGCGCGGGCACGAGCAGTACTTC.

This chain joins TRBV5-4 and TRBJ2-7; TRBD2 agrees at 11 bases. The CDR3 totals 16 residues. J was trimmed by 6 bases and V by 1 base; bases with no gene match: 9. The germline CDR1 and CDR2 sequences are SGHNT and YYREEE (reference sequence). The CDR3 reads CASSLTPSGRIGEQYF. The CDR3 DNA sequence: TGTGCCAGCAGCTTGACCCCTAGCGGGAGGATTGGCGAGCAGTACTTC.

The V gene is TRBV5-1, the J gene TRBJ2-6; D ambiguous. This CDR3 comprises 15 residues. V shed 0 bases and J shed 1 base, with 5 bases lying between them. Per germline, CDR1 SGHRS and CDR2 YFSETQ. CDR3 DNA: TGCGCCAGCAGCTTGGTTCGGTCTGGGGCCAACGTCCTGACTTTC. It specifies CASSLVRSGANVLTF.

The gene calls are TRBV3-1 (or the pseudogene TRBV3-2) and TRBJ2-1; 9 bases map to TRBD2. J was trimmed by 8 bases and V by 1 base; bases with no gene match: 9. CDR1 LGHDT and CDR2 YNNKEL come from the germline V gene (reference sequence). The CDR3 length is 16 residues. This CDR3 reads CASSQAAGGNWDEQFF. The CDR3 DNA reads as TGTGCCAGCAGCCAAGCAGCGGGAGGTAATTGGGATGAGCAGTTCTTC.

This chain connects TRBV27 to TRBJ1-6, with 7 positions matching TRBD1. The junction had 14 bases not matched to a gene; V was cut back by 3 bases and J by 9 bases. The CDR3 totals 17 residues. Per germline, CDR1 MNHEY and CDR2 SMNVEV (reference sequence). CDR3 in amino acids: CASSFDPRQGRGSPLHF. In DNA, the CDR3 is TGTGCCAGCAGTTTTGACCCCCGACAGGGTAGGGGTTCACCCCTCCACTTT.

The chain joins TRBV5-1 to TRBJ1-6; no reliable D call. V was pared by 0 bases and J by 4 bases, with 8 bases between. CDR1 is SGHRS and CDR2 is YFSETQ in the germline V gene. The CDR3 is made up of 15 amino acids. CDR3 amino acids: CASSLEAMYNSPLHF. For the CDR3, the DNA is TGCGCCAGCAGCTTGGAGGCAATGTATAATTCACCCCTCCACTTT.

V and J are TRBV10-3 and TRBJ2-6; D is possibly TRBD2 (5 bases). The germline gives CDR1 ENHRY, CDR2 SYGVKD. This CDR3 is built from 15 residues. V was cut by 7 bases and J by 2 bases, with 12 bases left in between. The CDR3 sequence: CAINPGETGANVLTF. As DNA, the CDR3 is TGTGCCATCAATCCCGGGGAAACTGGGGCCAACGTCCTGACTTTC.

V and J are TRBV9 and TRBJ1-6, with TRBD1 identical over 10 bases. The V and J ends lost 4 bases and 9 bases, in that order; junction bases with no gene match: 4. The CDR3 sequence is 14 residues long. Per the germline V gene, CDR1 is SGDLS and CDR2 is YYNGEE. This CDR3 is CASSTGQGISPLHF. The CDR3 DNA is TGTGCCAGCAGCACGGGACAGGGGATTTCACCCCTCCACTTT. Based on the CDR3 plus reference TRBV9 and TRBJ1-6, the full variable domain is DSGVTQTPKHLITATGQRVTLRCSPRSGDLSVYWYQQSLDQGLQFLIQYYNGEERAKGNILERFSAQQFPDLHSELNLSSLELGDSALYFCASSTGQGISPLHFGNGTRLTVT.

This rearrangement joins TRBV18 to TRBJ2-7, with a tentative D call TRBD1 (6 bases). The CDR3 totals 16 residues. Germline CDR1 KGHSH, CDR2 LQKENI. Trimming pared 0 bases from V and 7 bases from J, leaving 19 bases between. The CDR3 reads CASSPPGSTGQGEQYF. In DNA, the CDR3 is TGTGCCAGCTCACCACCGGGTAGTACAGGGCAAGGGGAGCAGTACTTC.

The rearrangement uses TRBV2 and TRBJ2-3, with D uncertain. Germline assignment: CDR1 SNHLY and CDR2 FYNNEI. V lost 4 bases to trimming and J lost 8 bases, with 4 bases between them. The CDR3 length is 10 residues. The CDR3 here is CASSGGTQYF. The CDR3 DNA reads as TGTGCCAGCAGTGGAGGTACGCAGTATTTT.

The V gene is TRBV7-8, the J gene TRBJ2-3; D call uncertain. CDR1 SGHVS and CDR2 FQNEAQ come from the germline V gene. This CDR3 contains 12 residues. V was trimmed by 1 base and J by 5 bases, leaving 4 bases between them. The CDR3 loop reads CASSLDRDTQYF. The DNA for the CDR3 is TGTGCCAGCAGCTTAGATAGAGATACGCAGTATTTT.